These 14 T cell receptor beta chains originate from one sample sequenced in a study of CD8 T cells in Susac syndrome. RNA, at about 0.45 to 1 ug, was reverse transcribed with random hexamers. TCRdb re-called the immunoSEQ multiplex PCR reads through MiXCR, storing one row per CDR3 protein. The data contain 170,000 or so distinct CDR3 sequences, roughly 92% of them singletons. Material: CD4+ T cells from PBMCs. The receptors stem from a human donor with Susac syndrome.

The gene calls are TRBV30 and TRBJ1-1, with D perhaps matching TRBD1 (5 bases). Trimming took 1 base from V and 1 from J, leaving 7 bases between them. Per the germline V gene, CDR1 is GTSNPN and CDR2 is SVGIG (reference sequence). This CDR3 contains 13 residues. The chain's CDR3 is CAWSGQSNTEAFF. The CDR3 nucleotides read TGTGCCTGGAGTGGACAGTCGAACACTGAAGCTTTCTTT.

The chain uses TRBV7-2 and TRBJ1-2, with TRBD1 as a possible D gene (6 bases). V gave up 2 bases and J gave up 2 bases, with 12 bases separating them. This CDR3 has 15 residues. CDR1 and CDR2 (germline): SGHTA, FQGNSA. DNA of the CDR3: TGTGCCAGCAGCTTACGGCCAGGGGACAACTATGGCTACACCTTC. This gives the protein CASSLRPGDNYGYTF.

The rearrangement joins TRBV3-1 to TRBJ2-3; 12 bases map to TRBD2. The J segment lost 2 bases and the V segment lost 0 bases, leaving 6 bases of the junction unmatched. Germline CDR1 is LGHDT and CDR2 is YNNKEL (reference sequence). This CDR3 region has 18 residues. The CDR3 loop reads CASSQETSGGVFTDTQYF. For the CDR3, the DNA is TGTGCCAGCAGCCAAGAGACTAGCGGGGGAGTTTTCACAGATACGCAGTATTTT.

This clonotype was seen a single time. The V and J genes are TRBV11-1 and TRBJ2-7, with D possibly TRBD1 on 6 matching bases. Germline lookup yields CDR1 SGHAT and CDR2 FQDESV (reference sequence). This CDR3 has 16 amino acids. V lost 4 bases and J 0 bases, leaving 16 bases between the germline ends. For the CDR3, the DNA is TGTGCCAGCAGCTGGGACCGACAGGAATCCTCCTACGAGCAGTACTTC. Translation: CASSWDRQESSYEQYF. Drawing the rest from reference TRBV11-1 and TRBJ2-7, the complete variable domain is EAEVAQSPRYKITEKSQAVAFWCDPISGHATLYWYRQILGQGPELLVQFQDESVVDDSQLPKDRFSAERLKGVDSTLKIQPAELGDSAMYLCASSWDRQESSYEQYFGPGTRLTVT.

The chain joins TRBV9 to TRBJ1-6, with a possible D match to TRBD1 (5 bases). Germline V lookup: CDR1 SGDLS, CDR2 YYNGEE. V dropped 0 bases and J dropped 9 bases, with 13 bases sitting between them. This CDR3 is 15 amino acids long. CDR3 region: CASSVGRQSPSPLHF. For the CDR3, the DNA is TGTGCCAGCAGCGTAGGCAGACAGTCCCCTTCACCCCTCCACTTT.

The chain combines TRBV5-1 with TRBJ2-1; 10 bases are shared with TRBD2. V trimming: 4 bases; J trimming: 8 bases; junction bases outside the gene matches: 6. The CDR3 runs to 14 residues. Germline loops: CDR1 SGHRS, CDR2 YFSETQ. The CDR3 DNA is TGCGCCAGCAGCCACAGCGGGGGGGCCCATGAGCAGTTCTTC. Its protein product is CASSHSGGAHEQFF.

The chain joins TRBV2 to TRBJ2-1; D gene unclear. Germline V gives CDR1 SNHLY, CDR2 FYNNEI. The CDR3 runs 12 residues. V was shortened by 8 bases and J by 8 bases, with 13 bases between the two germline ends. The CDR3: CASGAESHEQFF. The CDR3 nucleotides read TGTGCCAGCGGAGCAGAATCCCATGAGCAGTTCTTC. Full variable domain (rest looked up from reference TRBV2 and TRBJ2-1): EPEVTQTPSHQVTQMGQEVILRCVPISNHLYFYWYRQILGQKVEFLVSFYNNEISEKSEIFDDQFSVERPDGSNFTLKIRSTKLEDSAMYFCASGAESHEQFFGPGTRLTVL.

As DNA, the CDR3 is TGTGCCAGCAGTTGGACTAGCGGGGAGCTGTTTTTT. Amino acids: CASSWTSGELFF. The V call is TRBV12-3 or TRBV12-4, the J call TRBJ2-2; 7 bases line up with TRBD2. With 4 bases clipped from V and 7 bases from J, the junction kept 0 bases outside the gene matches. CDR3 length: 12 residues.

V gene TRBV10-3 combines with J gene TRBJ1-2; 9 bases fit TRBD1. The CDR3 contains 12 residues. Germline CDR1 ENHRY, CDR2 SYGVKD. Losses at the gene ends were 9 bases for V and 4 bases for J; bases not matched to a gene: 3. The CDR3 region is CAIQGAGYGYTF. The DNA for the CDR3 is TGTGCCATACAGGGGGCGGGCTATGGCTACACCTTC.

The chain is built from TRBV20-1 and TRBJ1-5; D call uncertain. Trimming cost V 3 bases and J 0 bases, with 9 bases left between them. The CDR3 is made up of 14 amino acids. Germline V gene lookup returns CDR1 DFQATT and CDR2 SNEGSKA (reference sequence). CDR3 region: CSAREGNSNQPQHF. The CDR3 DNA sequence: TGCAGTGCTAGGGAGGGAAATAGCAATCAGCCCCAGCATTTT.

The gene calls are TRBV4-1 and TRBJ2-3, with TRBD2 identical over 9 bases. With V trimmed by 5 bases and J by 0 bases, 18 bases remained unmatched. The CDR3 is made up of 20 amino acids. Per germline, CDR1 MGHRA and CDR2 YSYEKL. CDR3 sequence: CASSDDASPSGEASTDTQYF. The CDR3 DNA follows: TGCGCCAGCAGCGACGACGCCTCTCCTAGCGGGGAGGCTAGCACAGATACGCAGTATTTT.

The chain couples TRBV3-1 to TRBJ2-2; TRBD2 might be the D (6 bases). The V and J ends lost 3 bases and 8 bases respectively, with 13 bases between them. Per the germline V gene, CDR1 is LGHDT and CDR2 is YNNKEL (reference sequence). This CDR3 spans 14 amino acids. CDR3 nucleotides: TGTGCCAGCAGCCAGCGGGCTAGCGTAGGGGAGCTGTTTTTT. Protein: CASSQRASVGELFF. Together with reference TRBV3-1 and TRBJ2-2, the CDR3 gives the full variable domain: DTAVSQTPKYLVTQMGNDKSIKCEQNLGHDTMYWYKQDSKKFLKIMFSYNNKELIINETVPNRFSPKSPDKAHLNLHINSLELGDSAVYFCASSQRASVGELFFGEGSRLTVL.

The chain employs TRBV27 and TRBJ2-6, with D maybe TRBD1 (5 bases). This CDR3 is 17 amino acids long. Trimming took off 4 bases at V and 0 bases at J, with 13 bases between the two ends. Per germline, CDR1 MNHEY and CDR2 SMNVEV (reference sequence). As DNA, the CDR3 is TGTGCCAGCAGTTCGAGCAAGGGGATCTCTGGGGCCAACGTCCTGACTTTC. Residues: CASSSSKGISGANVLTF.

The V gene is TRBV5-8, the J gene TRBJ2-5; tentatively, D is TRBD2 (5 bases). CDR3 size: 17 residues. CDR1 and CDR2 (germline): SGHTS, YDEGEE. The V gene lost 4 bases and the J gene lost 0 bases, with 19 bases spanning the gap. The chain's CDR3 is CASSPLDYRHHQETQYF. As DNA, the CDR3 is TGTGCCAGCAGCCCCCTCGACTACAGACACCACCAAGAGACCCAGTACTTC.